A single sample gave rise to the 28 T cell receptor beta chains below, sequenced in a study of blood T cell repertoires in COVID-19. Sequencing was performed with immunoSEQ multiplex PCR; in TCRdb, only in-frame clones are kept and a portion is missing. The sample includes 30,000 to 40,000 clones, over 80% of them seen just once. Sequenced: peripheral blood. Receptors originate from a man older than 75 with active COVID-19.

This clone was found a few times. The rearrangement links TRBV23-1 to TRBJ2-2; the D gene is possibly TRBD2 (6 bases). TRBV23-1 is an open reading frame, and its role is uncertain. V was shortened by 1 base and J by 5 bases, with 11 bases between the two germline ends. The CDR3 extends over 15 amino acids. As DNA, the CDR3 is TGCGCCAGCAGTCAATTATTCGCGGGGACCGGGGAGCTGTTTTTT. This encodes CASSQLFAGTGELFF.

The V call is TRBV30, the J call TRBJ1-3, with D perhaps matching TRBD1 (5 bases). Germline-derived CDR1 and CDR2 are GTSNPN and SVGIG (reference sequence). The CDR3 length is 14 residues. The ends were cut back, 3 bases at V and 8 bases at J, with 17 bases in the middle. CDR3 sequence: CAWRKGQLEDTIYF. DNA for the CDR3: TGTGCCTGGAGGAAAGGACAACTTGAGGACACCATATATTTT.

The chain uses TRBV28 and TRBJ1-2; tentative D call: TRBD1 (6 bases). The germline V and J ends were trimmed by 10 bases and 4 bases, with 16 bases remaining between them. The CDR3 covers 13 residues. Germline-derived CDR1 and CDR2 are MDHEN and SYDVKM. CDR3 nucleotide sequence: TGTGCCATCCCGACCACAGGGTCCTATGGCTACACCTTC. It translates to CAIPTTGSYGYTF.

This clone was counted once. V gene TRBV29-1 combines with J gene TRBJ2-2; 12 nucleotides agree with TRBD2. With 7 bases clipped from V and 3 bases from J, the junction kept 6 bases outside the gene matches. Germline loops: CDR1 SQVTM, CDR2 ANQGSEA. The CDR3 spans 15 residues. DNA for the CDR3: TGCAGCGGCCGAGCTAGCGGGAGGGACACCGGGGAGCTGTTTTTT. Amino acids: CSGRASGRDTGELFF.

The chain has TRBV11-2 and TRBJ1-1; 7 bases are shared with TRBD1. This CDR3 spans 16 amino acids. Germline V gene sequence: CDR1 SGHAT, CDR2 FQNNGV. V lost 5 bases to trimming and J lost 1 base; unmatched junction nucleotides: 10. The CDR3 is CASSLYGQARNTEAFF. In DNA, the CDR3 is TGTGCCAGCAGCCTATACGGACAGGCCAGGAACACTGAAGCTTTCTTT.

The chain uses TRBV6-5 and TRBJ1-5; TRBD1 matches 10 bases. J was trimmed by 4 bases and V by 7 bases; bases with no gene match: 7. The CDR3 has 15 amino acids. CDR1 MNHEY and CDR2 SVGAGI come from the germline V gene. This CDR3 reads CASTPGTGANQPQHF. CDR3 DNA: TGTGCCAGCACCCCCGGGACAGGGGCAAATCAGCCCCAGCATTTT.

This clone was observed once. V and J are TRBV19 and TRBJ1-2, with 7 bases that match TRBD1. The CDR3 runs 13 residues. The germline V gene encodes CDR1 LNHDA and CDR2 SQIVND (reference sequence). The V and J ends lost 4 bases and 2 bases, in that order; junction bases with no gene match: 1. The CDR3 spells CASSKTGNYGYTF. The CDR3 DNA reads TGTGCCAGTAGTAAGACAGGGAACTATGGCTACACCTTC. The variable domain in full, with the rest retrieved from reference TRBV19 and TRBJ1-2, is DGGITQSPKYLFRKEGQNVTLSCEQNLNHDAMYWYRQDPGQGLRLIYYSQIVNDFQKGDIAEGYSVSREKKESFPLTVTSAQKNPTAFYLCASSKTGNYGYTFGSGTRLTVV.

In the case of this clone: Distinct nucleotide sequences in the sample also encode this CDR3. This rearrangement joins TRBV7-8 to TRBJ2-1, with D perhaps matching TRBD2 (6 bases). There are 14 residues in the CDR3. The germline V and J ends were trimmed by 5 bases and 3 bases, with 11 bases remaining between them. CDR1 is SGHVS, CDR2 FQNEAQ, per germline. The CDR3 is CASSLSGSYNEQFF. The DNA of the CDR3 is TGTGCCAGCAGCCTTTCCGGGAGCTACAATGAGCAGTTCTTC.

This sequence joins TRBV4-3 and TRBJ2-2; a possible D gene is TRBD2 (6 bases). V lost 1 base and J 4 bases, leaving 10 bases between the germline ends. Germline CDR1 and CDR2: LGHNA and YSLEER. This CDR3 has 15 amino acids. The CDR3 spells CASSQGRTTTGELFF. The CDR3 bases are TGCGCCAGCAGCCAAGGCCGGACTACCACCGGGGAGCTGTTTTTT.

This clone appeared once. CDR3 loop: CASSPQVNSPLHF. As DNA, the CDR3 is TGTGCCAGCAGTCCTCAGGTCAATTCACCCCTCCACTTT. The V gene is TRBV2, the J gene TRBJ1-6; no clear D. CDR3 length: 13 amino acids. Germline V gives CDR1 SNHLY, CDR2 FYNNEI. Trimming pared 5 bases from V and 7 bases from J, leaving 9 bases between.

The chain carries TRBV11-3 and TRBJ2-2, with D maybe TRBD1 (6 bases). The germline V gene has CDR1 SGHNT and CDR2 YENEEA. The CDR3 consists of 13 residues. Trimming stripped 8 bases from V and 6 bases from J, with 13 bases between. CDR3 in DNA: TGTGCCAGCCGCTCAGGGGTCGCCGGGGAGCTGTTTTTT. Translating gives CASRSGVAGELFF. The whole variable domain, filled in from reference TRBV11-3 and TRBJ2-2, reads EAGVVQSPRYKIIEKKQPVAFWCNPISGHNTLYWYLQNLGQGPELLIRYENEEAVDDSQLPKDRFSAERLKGVDSTLKIQPAELGDSAVYLCASRSGVAGELFFGEGSRLTVL.

V is TRBV9 and J is TRBJ1-5; 7 bases are a match to TRBD1. V lost 0 bases to trimming and J lost 7 bases; unmatched junction nucleotides: 4. The CDR3 spans 14 residues. Germline CDR1 reads SGDLS; CDR2 reads YYNGEE. The CDR3 reads CASSVVGDSQPQHF. CDR3 sequence (DNA): TGTGCCAGCAGCGTAGTGGGGGACAGCCAGCCCCAGCATTTT.

The V gene is TRBV7-9, the J gene TRBJ2-2; a possible D gene is TRBD2 (6 bases). Germline CDR1 is SEHNR and CDR2 is FQNEAQ (reference sequence). The CDR3 runs 15 residues. V was cut by 1 base and J by 5 bases, with 11 bases left in between. The DNA of the CDR3 is TGTGCCAGCAGCTTAGGCCAGGGAGGTACCGGGGAGCTGTTTTTT. It specifies CASSLGQGGTGELFF. The whole variable domain, remainder taken from reference TRBV7-9 and TRBJ2-2, is DTGVSQNPRHKITKRGQNVTFRCDPISEHNRLYWYRQTLGQGPEFLTYFQNEAQLEKSRLLSDRFSAERPKGSFSTLEIQRTEQGDSAMYLCASSLGQGGTGELFFGEGSRLTVL.

The CDR3 nucleotides read TGTGCCAGTAGTCTCACAGGGCCAAACTATGGCTACACCTTC. Translation: CASSLTGPNYGYTF. The gene calls are TRBV19 and TRBJ1-2, with D tentatively TRBD1 (6 bases). Trimming pared 5 bases from V and 2 bases from J, leaving 12 bases between. This CDR3 spans 14 amino acids. Germline V gene lookup returns CDR1 LNHDA and CDR2 SQIVND (reference sequence). Full variable domain (remainder filled in from reference TRBV19 and TRBJ1-2): DGGITQSPKYLFRKEGQNVTLSCEQNLNHDAMYWYRQDPGQGLRLIYYSQIVNDFQKGDIAEGYSVSREKKESFPLTVTSAQKNPTAFYLCASSLTGPNYGYTFGSGTRLTVV.

This rearrangement joins TRBV3-1 (or the pseudogene TRBV3-2) to TRBJ1-3; 8 bases are shared with TRBD1. J lost 2 bases, V lost 4 bases, and 4 bases had no gene match. Per the germline V gene, CDR1 is LGHDT and CDR2 is YNNKEL (reference sequence). The CDR3 covers 15 residues. Here the CDR3 DNA reads TGTGCCAGCAGCCGCAACAGGGGGACTGGAAACACCATATATTTT. Amino acid sequence: CASSRNRGTGNTIYF.

V usage is TRBV7-9 and J usage is TRBJ2-1; possibly TRBD2 for D (6 bases). CDR3 length: 14 residues. Germline CDR1 is SEHNR and CDR2 is FQNEAQ (reference sequence). V lost 5 bases and J lost 2, with 10 bases in between. The CDR3 spells CASSPEGPYNEQFF. The CDR3 coding sequence is TGTGCCAGCAGCCCGGAGGGCCCCTACAATGAGCAGTTCTTC. The whole variable domain, filled in from reference TRBV7-9 and TRBJ2-1, reads DTGVSQNPRHKITKRGQNVTFRCDPISEHNRLYWYRQTLGQGPEFLTYFQNEAQLEKSRLLSDRFSAERPKGSFSTLEIQRTEQGDSAMYLCASSPEGPYNEQFFGPGTRLTVL.

The chain couples TRBV6-5 to TRBJ2-2; tentative D call: TRBD1 (6 bases). The germline V and J ends were trimmed by 6 bases and 6 bases, with 11 bases remaining between them. CDR1 is MNHEY, CDR2 SVGAGI, per germline. This CDR3 is 13 amino acids long. The chain's CDR3 is CASRQQGAGELFF. Here the CDR3 DNA reads TGTGCCAGCAGGCAACAGGGAGCCGGGGAGCTGTTTTTT.

The chain employs TRBV24-1 and TRBJ2-7, with 12 nucleotides matching TRBD1. CDR3 length equals 14 residues. The V segment lost 4 bases and the J segment 7 bases; nucleotides outside the gene matches: 4. Looked up from germline, CDR1 is KGHDR and CDR2 is SFDVKD. CDR3 protein: CATSDRDRGQEQYF. Written as DNA, the CDR3 is TGTGCCACCAGTGACCGGGACAGGGGGCAAGAGCAGTACTTC.

The chain couples TRBV28 to TRBJ2-1; TRBD2 is a possible D gene (5 bases). There are 16 residues in the CDR3. V was trimmed by 3 bases and J by 4 bases, leaving 16 bases between them. Germline lookup yields CDR1 MDHEN and CDR2 SYDVKM. The CDR3 here is CASSLRASLYYNEQFF. DNA for the CDR3: TGTGCCAGCAGTTTGAGGGCTAGTCTATATTACAATGAGCAGTTCTTC.

This chain uses TRBV30 with TRBJ2-1, with a tentative D call TRBD1 (6 bases). This CDR3 has 17 amino acids. Germline lookup yields CDR1 GTSNPN and CDR2 SVGIG (reference sequence). V was trimmed by 0 bases and J by 7 bases, leaving 22 bases between them. In nucleotides, the CDR3 is TGTGCCTGGAGTGTAGGGGGATTAGTCATTGTTATTAATGAGCAGTTCTTC. Translating gives CAWSVGGLVIVINEQFF.

The chain carries TRBV10-3 and TRBJ1-6; D may be TRBD1 (6 bases). V lost 5 bases to trimming and J lost 6 bases, with 11 bases between them. CDR3 size: 14 residues. Germline CDR1 reads ENHRY; CDR2 reads SYGVKD. The CDR3 spells CAISQTGVNSPLHF. CDR3 sequence (DNA): TGTGCCATCAGTCAGACAGGTGTTAATTCACCCCTCCACTTT.

V usage is TRBV5-1 and J usage is TRBJ2-5, with 9 nucleotides matching TRBD1. Germline V gives CDR1 SGHRS, CDR2 YFSETQ. V shed 5 bases, J shed 5 bases, and the junction held 7 bases outside the gene matches. The CDR3 is 14 amino acids. Here the CDR3 reads CASSSGQGFETQYF. CDR3 bases: TGCGCCAGCAGTTCGGGACAGGGATTTGAGACCCAGTACTTC.

CDR3 sequence (DNA): TGTGCCAGCCGGATGGGACAGGGGGTGACGACCCAGTACTTC. Protein sequence: CASRMGQGVTTQYF. V usage is TRBV19 and J usage is TRBJ2-5; TRBD1 matches at 11 bases. With V trimmed by 9 bases and J by 7 bases, 10 bases remained unmatched. The CDR3 has 14 amino acids. Per the germline V gene, CDR1 is LNHDA and CDR2 is SQIVND (reference sequence).

The rearrangement links TRBV23-1 to TRBJ1-1; a weak D match, TRBD1 (5 bases). TRBV23-1 is known as an ORF, though its function is uncertain. Trimming shortened V by 1 base and J by 7 bases, and 7 bases separated the two germline ends. The CDR3 sequence is 12 residues long. Written as DNA, the CDR3 is TGCGCCAGCAGTCAATGGGGGGTTGAAGCTTTCTTT. As protein: CASSQWGVEAFF.

The V gene is TRBV7-2, the J gene TRBJ1-2; 7 bases align to TRBD1. The J segment lost 2 bases and the V segment lost 1 base, leaving 4 bases of the junction unmatched. The CDR3 has 15 residues. Germline V lookup: CDR1 SGHTA, CDR2 FQGNSA. CDR3 coding DNA: TGTGCCAGCAGCTTAGAAAACAGGGGAAACTATGGCTACACCTTC. Amino acid sequence: CASSLENRGNYGYTF.

The chain uses TRBV28 and TRBJ1-2, with 7 bases fitting TRBD1. Germline CDR1 is MDHEN and CDR2 is SYDVKM. There are 16 residues in the CDR3. Losses at the gene ends were 3 bases for V and 8 bases for J; bases not matched to a gene: 15. The CDR3 coding sequence is TGTGCCAGCAGTTTGTTTCAGGGGGGCCTTGGGGAGGGCTACACCTTC. This codes for CASSLFQGGLGEGYTF.

The chain joins TRBV5-1 to TRBJ2-7; a weak D match, TRBD2 (5 bases). Germline V lookup: CDR1 SGHRS, CDR2 YFSETQ. The CDR3 spans 15 residues. V lost 1 base and J lost 2, with 13 bases in between. CDR3 nucleotides: TGCGCCAGCAGCTTGCAAGGGAGCGGTACCTACGAGCAGTACTTC. This gives the protein CASSLQGSGTYEQYF.

This clone is labeled medium-sized. This chain connects TRBV5-1 to TRBJ1-4; a possible D gene is TRBD1 (6 bases). The CDR3 totals 16 residues. Deletions cut 3 bases from V and 0 bases from J, with 12 bases between. Germline V lookup: CDR1 SGHRS, CDR2 YFSETQ. The CDR3 region is CASSSGGLATNEKLFF. In DNA, the CDR3 is TGCGCCAGCAGCTCGGGGGGGCTAGCAACTAATGAAAAACTGTTTTTT.